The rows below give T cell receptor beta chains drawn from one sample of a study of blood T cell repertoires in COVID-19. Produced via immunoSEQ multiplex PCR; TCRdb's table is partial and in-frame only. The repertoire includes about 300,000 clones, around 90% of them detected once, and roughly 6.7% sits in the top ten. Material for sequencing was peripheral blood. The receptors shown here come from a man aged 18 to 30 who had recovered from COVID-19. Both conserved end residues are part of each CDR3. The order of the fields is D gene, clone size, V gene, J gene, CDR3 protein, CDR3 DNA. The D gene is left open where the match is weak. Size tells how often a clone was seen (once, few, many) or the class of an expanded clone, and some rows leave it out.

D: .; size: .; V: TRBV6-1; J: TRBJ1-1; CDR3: CASSDRIGSTEAFF; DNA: TGTGCCAGCAGTGACAGGATTGGGAGCACTGAAGCTTTCTTT
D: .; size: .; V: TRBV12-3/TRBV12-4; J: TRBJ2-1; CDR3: CASRREGEQFF; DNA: TGTGCCAGCAGGCGCGAGGGTGAGCAGTTCTTC
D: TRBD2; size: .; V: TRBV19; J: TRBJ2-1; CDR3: CASTIGLAGTYNEQFF; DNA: TGTGCCAGTACAATCGGACTAGCGGGGACCTACAATGAGCAGTTCTTC
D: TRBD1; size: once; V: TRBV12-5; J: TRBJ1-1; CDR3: CATTEDREVMEAFF; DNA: TGTGCTACCACCGAGGACAGGGAGGTTATGGAAGCTTTCTTT
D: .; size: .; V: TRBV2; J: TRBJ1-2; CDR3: CASSPRQEHVYGYTF; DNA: TGTGCCAGCAGTCCACGACAGGAGCACGTCTATGGCTACACCTTC
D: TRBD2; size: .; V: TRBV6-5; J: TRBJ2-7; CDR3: CASLPGAGGPYEQYF; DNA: TGTGCCAGCCTCCCGGGAGCGGGGGGACCATACGAGCAGTACTTC
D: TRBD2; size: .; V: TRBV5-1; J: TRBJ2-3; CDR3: CASSPSGSTDTQYF; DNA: TGCGCCAGCAGCCCTAGCGGGAGCACAGATACGCAGTATTTT
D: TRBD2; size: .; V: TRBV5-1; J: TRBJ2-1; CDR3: CASSLAGGRSVEQFF; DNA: TGCGCCAGCAGCTTGGCCGGCGGGAGAAGCGTTGAGCAGTTCTTC
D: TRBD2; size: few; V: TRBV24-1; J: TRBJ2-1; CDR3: CATSDSGASGGADNEQFF; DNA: TGTGCCACCAGTGATAGCGGGGCCAGCGGGGGGGCGGACAATGAGCAGTTCTTC
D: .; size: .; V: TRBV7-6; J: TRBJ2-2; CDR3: CASSSLGGENTGELFF; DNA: TGTGCCAGCAGCTCATTAGGAGGGGAGAACACCGGGGAGCTGTTTTTT
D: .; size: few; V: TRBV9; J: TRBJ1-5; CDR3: CASSVVHHSNQPQHF; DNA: TGTGCCAGCAGCGTAGTACATCATAGCAATCAGCCCCAGCATTTT
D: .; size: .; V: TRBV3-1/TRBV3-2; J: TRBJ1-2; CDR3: CASSLGGYGYTF; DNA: TGTGCCAGCAGCCTAGGGGGCTATGGCTACACCTTC
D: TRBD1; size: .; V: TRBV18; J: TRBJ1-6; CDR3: CASSQNHGTAGGSPLHF; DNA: TGTGCCAGCTCACAAAACCACGGGACAGCTGGGGGATCACCCCTCCACTTT
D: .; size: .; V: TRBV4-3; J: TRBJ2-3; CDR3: CASSQGGPSFADTQYF; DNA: TGCGCCAGCAGCCAAGGGGGTCCTAGCTTCGCAGATACGCAGTATTTT
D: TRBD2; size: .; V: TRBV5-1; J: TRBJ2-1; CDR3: CASSFILAGGEQFF; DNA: TGCGCCAGCAGCTTCATTCTAGCGGGAGGGGAGCAGTTCTTC
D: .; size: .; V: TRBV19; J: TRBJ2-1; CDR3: CASSLSTRSSYNEQFF; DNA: TGTGCCAGTAGTCTCTCGACTAGGAGCTCCTACAATGAGCAGTTCTTC
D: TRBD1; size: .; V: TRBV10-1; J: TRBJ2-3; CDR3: CASSENRGPDTQYF; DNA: TGCGCCAGCAGTGAGAACAGGGGCCCAGATACGCAGTATTTT
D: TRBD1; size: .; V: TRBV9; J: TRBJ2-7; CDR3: CASSDGTAASSGEQYF; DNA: TGTGCCAGCAGCGACGGGACAGCCGCCTCGTCAGGCGAGCAGTACTTC
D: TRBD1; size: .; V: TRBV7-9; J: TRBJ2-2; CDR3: CASSPLHGQGNGELFF; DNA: TGTGCCAGCAGCCCGCTTCATGGACAGGGGAACGGGGAGCTGTTTTTT
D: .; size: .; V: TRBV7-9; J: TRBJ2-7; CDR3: CASVTGNYEQYF; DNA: TGTGCCAGCGTCACAGGGAACTACGAGCAGTACTTC
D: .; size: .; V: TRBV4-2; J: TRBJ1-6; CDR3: CASSLSGKESPLHF; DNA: TGTGCCAGCAGCCTTAGCGGAAAGGAATCACCCCTCCACTTT
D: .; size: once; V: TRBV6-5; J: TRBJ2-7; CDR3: CASSYSSSTYYEQYF; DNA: TGTGCCAGCAGTTACTCTAGTAGTACCTACTACGAGCAGTACTTC
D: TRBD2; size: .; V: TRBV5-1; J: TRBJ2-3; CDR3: CASSPGGTYSTDTQYF; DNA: TGCGCCAGCAGCCCGGGAGGGACCTATAGCACAGATACGCAGTATTTT
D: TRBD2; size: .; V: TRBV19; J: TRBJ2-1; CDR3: CASSIPAGGSNEQFF; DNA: TGTGCCAGTAGTATCCCAGCGGGGGGGTCAAATGAGCAGTTCTTC
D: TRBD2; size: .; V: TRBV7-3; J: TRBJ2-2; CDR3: CASSLAGVMGGELFF; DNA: TGTGCCAGCAGCTTAGCGGGAGTCATGGGCGGGGAGCTGTTTTTT
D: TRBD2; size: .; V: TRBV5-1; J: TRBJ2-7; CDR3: CASSWTLAGPTGEQYF; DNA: TGCGCCAGCAGCTGGACTCTAGCGGGGCCCACTGGAGAGCAGTACTTC
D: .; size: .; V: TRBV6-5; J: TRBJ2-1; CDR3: CASSLRGGPYNEQFF; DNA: TGTGCCAGCAGCTTAAGGGGGGGTCCCTACAATGAGCAGTTCTTC
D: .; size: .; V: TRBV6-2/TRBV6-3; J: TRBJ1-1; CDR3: CASSYLGVWNTEAFF; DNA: TGTGCCAGCAGTTACCTCGGGGTCTGGAACACTGAAGCTTTCTTT
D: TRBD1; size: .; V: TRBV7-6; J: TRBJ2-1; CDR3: CASSLESDRGYNEQFF; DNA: TGTGCCAGCAGCTTAGAATCGGACAGGGGATACAATGAGCAGTTCTTC
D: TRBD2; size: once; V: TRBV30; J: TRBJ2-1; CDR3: CAQATGGWGEQFF; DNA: TGTGCCCAAGCAACGGGAGGGTGGGGTGAGCAGTTCTTC
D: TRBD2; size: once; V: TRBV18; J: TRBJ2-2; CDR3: CASSPPAGAGELFF; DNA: TGTGCCAGCTCACCACCGGCGGGGGCCGGGGAGCTGTTTTTT
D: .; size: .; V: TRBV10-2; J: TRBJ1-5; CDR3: CASTPQSGQPQHF; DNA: TGCGCCAGCACCCCCCAGTCGGGTCAGCCCCAGCATTTT
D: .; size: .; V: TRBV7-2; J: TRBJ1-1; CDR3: CASSLAPRVRSEAFF; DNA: TGTGCCAGCAGCTTAGCTCCCAGGGTTCGCAGTGAAGCTTTCTTT
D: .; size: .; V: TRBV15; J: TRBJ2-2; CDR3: CATSSIPLPGGELFF; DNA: TGTGCCACCAGCAGCATCCCTTTGCCGGGCGGGGAGCTGTTTTTT
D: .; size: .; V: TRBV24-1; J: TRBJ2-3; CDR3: CATSDLRGDTQYF; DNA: TGTGCCACCAGTGATTTGAGAGGGGATACGCAGTATTTT
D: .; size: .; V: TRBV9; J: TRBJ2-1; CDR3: CASSPHAGEQFF; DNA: TGTGCCAGCAGCCCCCACGCGGGTGAGCAGTTCTTC
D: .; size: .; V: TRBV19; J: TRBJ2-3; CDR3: CASSMWGPPSTDTQYF; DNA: TGTGCCAGTAGTATGTGGGGGCCTCCTAGCACAGATACGCAGTATTTT
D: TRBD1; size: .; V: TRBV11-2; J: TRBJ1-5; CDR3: CASSAGTGTRQPQHF; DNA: TGTGCCAGCAGCGCCGGGACAGGGACACGACAGCCCCAGCATTTT
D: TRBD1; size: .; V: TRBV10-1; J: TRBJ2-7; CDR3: CASRQGFGGEQYF; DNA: TGCGCCAGTCGACAGGGTTTCGGTGGCGAGCAGTACTTC
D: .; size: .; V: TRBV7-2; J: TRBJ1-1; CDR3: CASSLQWSTEAFF; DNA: TGTGCCAGCAGCTTACAGTGGAGCACTGAAGCTTTCTTT
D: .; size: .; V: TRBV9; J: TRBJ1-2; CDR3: CASSPQDSNYGYTF; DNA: TGTGCCAGCAGCCCCCAGGACAGTAACTATGGCTACACCTTC
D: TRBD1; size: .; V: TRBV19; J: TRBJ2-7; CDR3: CASSDRGQTYEQYF; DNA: TGTGCCAGTAGCGACCGGGGACAGACTTACGAGCAGTACTTC